The 14 T cell receptor beta chains below were found in one sample sequenced in a study of blood T cells in healthy people across ages. Primers used in a second PCR of roughly 6 to 11 cycles were a sample-barcoded 5' primer and a J-beta primer mix. Each CDR3 protein gets one entry after TCRdb re-called the 5' RACE reads with MiXCR. The sample consists of around 780,000 distinct CDR3 sequences, roughly 26% of them appearing once. These data also featured in a second study, about T cells of mothers and their children.

Sequenced: blood. Receptors originate from a boy aged 10-17 years in good health.

This clonotype was counted between two and nine times. V gene TRBV2 combines with J gene TRBJ2-5; 9 positions match TRBD1. The end of the DNA aligns better with TRBJ2-7, so the J call may be wrong. This CDR3 region has 14 residues. Germline CDR1 SNHLY, CDR2 FYNNEI. In DNA, the CDR3 is TGTGCCATGGGGACAGGGTTTCGTTCCTACGAGCAGTACTTC. Protein sequence: CAMGTGFRSYEQYF.

Regarding this clonotype: A much larger clone sits a single nucleotide away, making a read error possible. The gene calls are TRBV5-4 and TRBJ2-5; tentatively, D is TRBD1 (6 bases). This CDR3 is 14 amino acids long. Germline lookup yields CDR1 SGHNT and CDR2 YYREEE (reference sequence). The DNA of the CDR3 is TGTGCCAGCAGCTCTGGACAGAAGCAAGAGACCCGGTACTTC. Translating it yields CASSSGQKQETRYF.

The table lists this clonotype with many counts. The chain is built from TRBV20-1 and TRBJ2-2; TRBD2 agrees at 8 bases. Germline lookup yields CDR1 DFQATT and CDR2 SNEGSKA (reference sequence). The CDR3 spans 13 residues. V lost 5 bases, J lost 5 bases, and 4 bases stayed unmatched. The CDR3 region is CSAASGPTGELFF. CDR3 coding DNA: TGCAGTGCTGCTAGCGGGCCGACCGGGGAGCTGTTTTTT.

This clonotype was detected a few times. The chain combines TRBV5-1 with TRBJ2-5, with 14 bases fitting TRBD2. The better agreement between TRBJ2-1 and the DNA end casts doubt on the J call. CDR1 SGHRS and CDR2 YFSETQ come from the germline V gene. CDR3 length: 16 amino acids. The CDR3 reads CASSFGTSGGNNEQFF. CDR3 DNA: TGCGCCAGCAGCTTCGGGACTAGCGGGGGAAACAATGAGCAGTTCTTC.

The rearrangement uses TRBV18 and TRBJ2-1; tentatively, D is TRBD1 (6 bases). The V and J ends lost 6 bases and 3 bases respectively, with 12 bases between them. The CDR3 spans 14 residues. Germline V gene lookup returns CDR1 KGHSH and CDR2 LQKENI. This CDR3 reads CASSPRTDYNEQFF. In DNA, the CDR3 is TGTGCCAGCTCTCCGCGGACAGACTACAATGAGCAGTTCTTC.

This chain uses TRBV5-1 with TRBJ2-5; 10 bases map to TRBD2. The CDR3 runs 16 residues. Trimming took 0 bases from V and 1 from J; bases not matched to a gene: 3. Germline V gene data show CDR1 as SGHRS and CDR2 as YFSETQ. This chain's CDR3 is CASSLDGLAAQETQYF. CDR3 nucleotide sequence: TGCGCCAGCAGCTTGGATGGACTAGCGGCCCAAGAGACCCAGTACTTC.

The rearrangement joins TRBV10-3 to TRBJ2-5; D remains unclear. Germline CDR1 ENHRY, CDR2 SYGVKD. The CDR3 consists of 12 residues. V lost 0 bases and J lost 9, with 8 bases in between. DNA of the CDR3: TGTGCCATCAGTGAGTCGATGGCCTCCCAGTACTTC. The encoded protein is CAISESMASQYF.

This clonotype was seen only a few times. The gene calls are TRBV6-4 and TRBJ2-7, with D perhaps being TRBD1 or TRBD2 (6 bases each). There are 18 residues in the CDR3. V was shortened by 2 bases and J by 2 bases, with 22 bases between the two germline ends. Germline V lookup: CDR1 MRHNA, CDR2 SNTAGT. The CDR3 DNA reads as TGTGCCAGCAGTGACCGACCCGCACCCGGCCGGGGGCCCTACGAGCAGTACTTC. Its translation is CASSDRPAPGRGPYEQYF.

The CDR3 DNA sequence: TGTGCCAGCAGTTTATCGGGGGGCGCAAACTATGGCTACACCTTC. This translates into CASSLSGGANYGYTF. The rearrangement joins TRBV12-3 or TRBV12-4 to TRBJ1-2, with D perhaps TRBD1 (6 bases). V lost 2 bases, J lost 2 bases, and 12 bases lay in between. The CDR3 sequence is 15 residues long.

V usage is TRBV12-3 or TRBV12-4 and J usage is TRBJ2-7; D not resolved. The CDR3 consists of 13 residues. This CDR3 is CASSFAGRPGLFV. The CDR3 nucleotides read TGTGCCAGCAGCTTCGCAGGCCGACCCGGTCTTTTCGTC.

V usage is TRBV20-1 and J usage is TRBJ2-2, with D uncertain. The germline V gene has CDR1 DFQATT and CDR2 SNEGSKA (reference sequence). CDR3 length equals 12 residues. Trimming removed 2 bases at V and 6 bases at J, with 7 bases between. The DNA for the CDR3 is TGCAGTGCTAGAAAAGGTCCCGGGGAGCTGTTTTTT. The encoded protein is CSARKGPGELFF.

This clonotype was seen only a few times. The genes are TRBV20-1 and TRBJ1-5, with D unresolved. The germline V gene encodes CDR1 DFQATT and CDR2 SNEGSKA (reference sequence). The length of the CDR3 is 13 residues. The V end lost 6 bases, the J end lost 5 bases, and 14 bases lay between the germline ends. The CDR3 coding sequence is TGCAGTGCCATAATTTACAGCGATCAGCCCCAGCATTTT. It yields the protein CSAIIYSDQPQHF.

The chain links TRBV28 to TRBJ2-2; D possibly corresponds to TRBD2 (6 bases). Germline V gives CDR1 MDHEN, CDR2 SYDVKM. Trimming took 1 base from V and 4 from J, leaving 13 bases between them. The CDR3 covers 16 residues. The CDR3: CASSLYRLVGTGELFF. In DNA form, the CDR3 reads TGTGCCAGCAGTTTATATAGACTAGTTGGCACCGGGGAGCTGTTTTTT.

This clonotype was observed a few times. This sequence joins TRBV5-4 and TRBJ1-4, with 7 bases lining up with TRBD1. J gave up 5 bases and V 10 bases, and 8 bases lay outside the gene matches. CDR3 length: 13 residues. Germline CDR1 and CDR2: SGHNT and YYREEE (reference sequence). This chain's CDR3 is CAGGGTENEKLFF. DNA for the CDR3: TGTGCCGGGGGGGGGACAGAAAATGAAAAACTGTTTTTT.